This T cell receptor beta chain was documented in a study of blood T cell repertoires in COVID-19 (dated by TCRdb to the early 2020s). Broadly, across the study: Samples covering the acute and convalescent phases of COVID-19 were provided by collaborators in the United States, Italy and Spain. The material from the prospective study consisted of cDNA or gDNA derived from T cells, B-cell-depleted T cells, or PBMCs. Subjects who had been exposed to COVID-19, were actively infected with it, or had recovered from it provided the deeply sampled blood TCRbeta repertoires that made up the dataset. The repertoires were made available in a free public database intended to serve as a resource for research on the immune response to SARS-CoV-2. Samples were obtained from the ongoing ImmuneRACE study (first 160 participants) and from 1,254 subjects provided by 6 global collaborators. A de-identified subject ID, COVID-19 status, age in years and sex were almost always included in the sample metadata. Where available, HLA class I and class II types were obtained from metadata supplied by the sample provider rather than from assay-based typing.

Whole blood was collected in K2EDTA tubes by collaborating institutions according to the institutions' own protocols. Collaborator samples were shipped for TCRbeta analysis as frozen whole blood, isolated PBMCs, or DNA extracted from either sample type. The immunoSEQ Assay, a bias-controlled multiplex PCR, was used to amplify TCRbeta CDR3 regions from genomic DNA. As for how the authors treated the data: The number of nucleated cells in each sample was estimated from the amplification of reference gene primers within the assay. Sequence reads were collapsed and filtered to measure the absolute abundance of every unique TCRbeta CDR3 rearrangement. For each sample, productive Simpson clonality was calculated as the square root of Simpson's diversity index over productive rearrangements. TCRdb obtained this table from immuneACCESS and retained in-frame rearrangements with V and J assigned. These tables miss some clones; where compared with another copy, unresolved V genes account for less than half of the shortfall, and the remainder is unexplained. V, J and clone size reflect that table, while D and trimming were determined from the DNA. The sample contains roughly 360,000 clones, approximately 80% of them found a single time. Of the sample, over 0.95% falls within the top ten clones.

V trim: 6 bases; J trim: 5 bases; unmatched bases: 12. CDR1 and CDR2, per the germline V gene, are MDHEN and SYDVKM. The CDR3 holds 19 amino acids from the cysteine to the phenylalanine. Kept here is only the CDR3 DNA, which spans 57 bases and is read in frame from base 1. General study outcomes and caveats: The quantity of clinical and demographic metadata differed by source and by participant and was supplied without curation.

With regard to this clone: Its recognized antigen is unknown. Base qualities are not recorded, but no much larger clone differs from it by a single base.

The clonotype originates from a human donor with acute or convalescent COVID-19. The donor label of this sample is uncertain. The chain couples TRBV28 to TRBJ2-2, with 16 middle bases fitting TRBD2. The sequencing input was peripheral blood. The CDR3: CASRSEEGLAGGRTGELFF. The nucleotide sequence reads as follows: TGTGCCAGCAGGTCCGAGGAGGGACTAGCGGGAGGGAGGACCGGGGAGCTGTTTTTT.